Listed below are T cell receptor beta chains from one sample, sequenced in a study of cytomegalovirus exposure and HLA in healthy donors. Some clones are missing from TCRdb's copy, which holds only in-frame ones; the method was immunoSEQ multiplex PCR. The table for this sample gives roughly 70,000 clones. The specimen sequenced was PBMCs. Source of these receptors: a man aged 40-49 years in good health and CMV-seronegative. Each CDR3 is given with its conserved first and last residue. The D gene is left open where the match is weak.

v_gene	d_gene	j_gene	CDR3nt	CDR3aa
TRBV30	TRBD2	TRBJ2-7	TGTGCCTGGGGCAGGGGACTAGCGGGGGTTTACGAGCAGTACTTC	CAWGRGLAGVYEQYF
TRBV19	NA	TRBJ2-5	TGTGCCAGTACCCCGGGGTTTTCCCAAGAGACCCAGTACTTC	CASTPGFSQETQYF
TRBV5-4	NA	TRBJ2-2	TGTGCCAGCGCTTTCCAAGGACAGAACACCGGGGAGCTGTTTTTT	CASAFQGQNTGELFF
TRBV5-4	TRBD2	TRBJ2-2	TGTGCCAGCAGCTTGGGTAGCGGGCCGAGCGGGGAGCTGTTTTTT	CASSLGSGPSGELFF
TRBV18	NA	TRBJ1-1	TGTGCCAGCTCTACAGCGAACACTGAAGCTTTCTTT	CASSTANTEAFF
TRBV2	NA	TRBJ2-1	TGTGCCAGCAGTGAATACAGGGCAAATGAGCAGTTCTTC	CASSEYRANEQFF
TRBV10-3	NA	TRBJ1-1	TGTGCCATCAGTGACAGGGCGGGGACTGAAGCTTTCTTT	CAISDRAGTEAFF
TRBV27	NA	TRBJ2-2	TGTGCCAGCAGTCCATTTCAGGGTTCGAACACCGGGGAGCTGTTTTTT	CASSPFQGSNTGELFF
TRBV28	TRBD1	TRBJ1-2	TGTGCCAGCAGTTCCCCCGGACAGGGAGGAAACTATGGCTACACCTTC	CASSSPGQGGNYGYTF
TRBV5-4	NA	TRBJ1-5	TGTGCCAGCAGCTTGACAGGATCGAATCAGCCCCAGCATTTT	CASSLTGSNQPQHF
TRBV6-1	NA	TRBJ1-4	TGTGCCAGCAGGACAGCAACTAATGAAAAACTGTTTTTT	CASRTATNEKLFF
TRBV9	NA	TRBJ1-2	TGTGCCAGCAGCTCTCGGGATGGCTACACCTTC	CASSSRDGYTF
TRBV6-5	NA	TRBJ2-3	TGTGCCAGCAGTTACTCGGCTAGCACAGATACGCAGTATTTT	CASSYSASTDTQYF
TRBV6-1	TRBD1	TRBJ1-1	TGTGCCAGCGCTACTTTGGGGACAGGTGAAGCTTTCTTT	CASATLGTGEAFF
TRBV6-5	NA	TRBJ2-1	TGTGCCAGCAGTTTCCGGCAGGGCGTTGTCTTCCATGAGCAGTTCTTC	CASSFRQGVVFHEQFF
TRBV11-3	NA	TRBJ1-1	TGTGCCAGCAGCTTAGACGGGAAGAGGAACACTGAAGCTTTCTTT	CASSLDGKRNTEAFF
TRBV28	NA	TRBJ1-1	TGTGCCAGCAGCCAATGGGGGGGCACTGAAGCTTTCTTT	CASSQWGGTEAFF
TRBV11-3	NA	TRBJ2-7	TGTGCCAGCAGCCTGGGGACTCCCTACGAGCAGTACTTC	CASSLGTPYEQYF
TRBV19	TRBD1	TRBJ2-3	TGTGCCAGTAGTATAGGCCAGGGGGCAACAGATACGCAGTATTTT	CASSIGQGATDTQYF
TRBV29-1	TRBD2	TRBJ2-5	TGCAGCGTTGATCCCGGACTAGCGGGGGTGACCCAGTACTTC	CSVDPGLAGVTQYF
TRBV28	NA	TRBJ1-5	TGTGCCAGCAGTTTAAGGAGTAGCAATCAGCCCCAGCATTTT	CASSLRSSNQPQHF
TRBV6-1	TRBD2	TRBJ2-2	TGTGCCAGCAGGGGACTAGCCACCGGGGAGCTGTTTTTT	CASRGLATGELFF
TRBV29-1	NA	TRBJ1-1	TGCAGCGTGAAACCGGGACACGACCGTGAAGCTTTCTTT	CSVKPGHDREAFF
TRBV9	NA	TRBJ1-1	TGTGCCAGCAGCGTTACAGGTAGGCTGGACACTGAAGCTTTCTTT	CASSVTGRLDTEAFF
TRBV4-2	NA	TRBJ2-5	TGTGCCAGCAGCCAAAGACCCCAGGGGTCCCAAGAGACCCAGTACTTC	CASSQRPQGSQETQYF
TRBV28	NA	TRBJ2-7	TGTGCCAGCAGCCCACCGGACAACTACGAGCAGTACTTC	CASSPPDNYEQYF
TRBV4-1	TRBD1	TRBJ2-3	TGCGCCAGCAGCCAAGTGCCATTCGCAGGGGGTGGGGCGGGAGATACGCAGTATTTT	CASSQVPFAGGGAGDTQYF
TRBV5-1	NA	TRBJ2-5	TGCGCCAGCAGCGCCCCAGGGGTGAAGACCCAGTACTTC	CASSAPGVKTQYF
TRBV6-6	NA	TRBJ2-1	TGTGCCAGCAGTCGGAGAACGGGACAAGCGTGGGGTGAGCAGTTCTTC	CASSRRTGQAWGEQFF
TRBV27	NA	TRBJ2-3	TGTGCCAGCAGTTTTCGGTTAACTAGCACAGATACGCAGTATTTT	CASSFRLTSTDTQYF
TRBV15	NA	TRBJ2-7	TGTGCCACCAGCAGATCCTCAGGACAGATCTACGAGCAGTACTTC	CATSRSSGQIYEQYF
TRBV18	TRBD1	TRBJ1-5	TGTGCCAGCTCACCCGGGACAGATCTCAATCAGCCCCAGCATTTT	CASSPGTDLNQPQHF
TRBV5-6	NA	TRBJ1-6	TGTGCCAGCAGCTTGGCTGACAGATTTAGCTCCTATAATTCACCCCTCCACTTT	CASSLADRFSSYNSPLHF
TRBV30	NA	TRBJ1-5	TGTGCCTGGAGTGATAGGGATTCATCACGGGGTACCCAGCATTTT	CAWSDRDSSRGTQHF
TRBV19	TRBD1	TRBJ1-3	TGTGCCACCGCAGGGGGCCTCTCTGGAAACACCATATATTTT	CATAGGLSGNTIYF
TRBV9	TRBD1	TRBJ1-2	TGTGCCAGCAGCCTCGGACAGGAACTATGGGGCTACACCTTC	CASSLGQELWGYTF
TRBV18	TRBD1	TRBJ2-3	TGTGCCAGCTCACCTAACCTAAGACAGGGGAGCACAGATACGCAGTATTTT	CASSPNLRQGSTDTQYF
TRBV19	NA	TRBJ1-4	TGTGCCAGTTCTCTCCACTTTGGAGGCGAAAAACTGTTTTTT	CASSLHFGGEKLFF
TRBV9	TRBD2	TRBJ2-1	TGTGCCAGCAGCGAAGCTAGCGGGGGTGTAAATGAGCAGTTCTTC	CASSEASGGVNEQFF
TRBV7-7	TRBD2	TRBJ2-5	TGTGCTAGCAGTCCTACACTAGCGGGGGGTTCCTTGGCAGAGACCCAGTACTTC	CASSPTLAGGSLAETQYF
TRBV29-1	NA	TRBJ2-1	TGCAGCGCCTGGTGGGCCATTGAGCAGTTCTTC	CSAWWAIEQFF